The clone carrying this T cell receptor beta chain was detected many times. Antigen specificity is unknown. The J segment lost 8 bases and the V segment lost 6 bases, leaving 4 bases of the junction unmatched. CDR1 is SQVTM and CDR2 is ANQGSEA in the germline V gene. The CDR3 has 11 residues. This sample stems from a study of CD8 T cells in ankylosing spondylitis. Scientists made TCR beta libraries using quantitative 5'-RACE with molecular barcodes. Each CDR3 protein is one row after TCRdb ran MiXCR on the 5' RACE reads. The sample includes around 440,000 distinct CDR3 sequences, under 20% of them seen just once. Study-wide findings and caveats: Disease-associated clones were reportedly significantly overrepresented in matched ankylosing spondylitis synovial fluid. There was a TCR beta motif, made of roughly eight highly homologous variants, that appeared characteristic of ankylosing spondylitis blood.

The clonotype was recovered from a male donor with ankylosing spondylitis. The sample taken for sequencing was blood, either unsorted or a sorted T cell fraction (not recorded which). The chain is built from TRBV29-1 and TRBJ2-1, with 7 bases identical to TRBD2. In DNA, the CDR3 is TGCAGCGTGGGAGGGATCGATGAGCAGTTCTTC. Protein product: CSVGGIDEQFF.